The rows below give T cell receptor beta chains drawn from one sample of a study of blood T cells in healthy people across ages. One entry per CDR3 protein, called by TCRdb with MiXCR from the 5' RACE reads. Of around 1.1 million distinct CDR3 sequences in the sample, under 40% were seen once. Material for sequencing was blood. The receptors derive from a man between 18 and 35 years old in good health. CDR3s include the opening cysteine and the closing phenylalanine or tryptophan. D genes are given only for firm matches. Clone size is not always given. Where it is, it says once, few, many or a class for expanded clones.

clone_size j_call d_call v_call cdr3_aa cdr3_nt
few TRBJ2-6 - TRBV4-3 CASSQEEGILSGANVLTF TGCGCCAGCAGCCAAGAGGAGGGGATCCTCTCTGGGGCCAACGTCCTGACTTTC
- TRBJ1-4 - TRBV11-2 CASSSSGLTNEKLFF TGTGCCAGCAGCTCGTCAGGGTTAACTAATGAAAAACTGTTTTTT
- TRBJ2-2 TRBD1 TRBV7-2 CASSSWTGVLFF TGTGCCAGCAGCTCATGGACAGGCGTGCTGTTTTTT
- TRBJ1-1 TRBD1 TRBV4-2 CASSHLDRGNTEAFF TGTGCCAGCAGCCACTTGGACAGGGGGAACACTGAAGCTTTCTTT
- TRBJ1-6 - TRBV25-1 CATSGSNSPPHF TGTGCCACTTCCGGGAGTAATTCACCCCCCCACTTT
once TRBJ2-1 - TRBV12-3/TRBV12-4 CASRLSSGPQETQFF TGTGCCAGCAGACTTTCCTCGGGACCCCAAGAGACCCAGTTCTTC
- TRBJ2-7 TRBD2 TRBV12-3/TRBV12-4 CASRVSGGHSYEQYF TGTGCCAGCAGGGTTAGCGGGGGGCACTCCTACGAGCAGTACTTC
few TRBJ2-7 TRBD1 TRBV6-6 CASSTTGGSSYEQYF TGTGCCAGCAGTACAACAGGGGGTAGCTCCTACGAGCAGTACTTC
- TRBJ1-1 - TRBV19 CASSRPPGVNTEAFF TGTGCCAGTAGTCGCCCGCCTGGCGTGAACACTGAAGCTTTCTTT
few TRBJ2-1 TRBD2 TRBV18 CASSPEGLAFYNEQFF TGTGCCAGCTCACCAGAGGGACTAGCGTTTTACAATGAGCAGTTCTTC
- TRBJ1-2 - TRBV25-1 CASSEYSGWNGYTF TGTGCCAGCAGTGAATACTCGGGGTGGAATGGCTACACCTTC
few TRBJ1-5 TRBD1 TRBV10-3 CAIRGTDNQPQHF TGTGCCATCAGGGGGACAGACAATCAGCCCCAGCATTTT
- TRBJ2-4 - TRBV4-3 CASSQGPLGSAAKNIQYF TGCGCCAGCAGCCAAGGGCCCCTCGGGTCGGCAGCCAAAAACATTCAGTACTTC
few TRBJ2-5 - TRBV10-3 CATRPGEGYNEQYF TGTGCCACGCGACCCGGGGAAGGGTACAATGAGCAGTACTTC
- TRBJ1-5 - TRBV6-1 CASSEGGEGQPQHF TGTGCCAGCAGTGAAGGAGGGGAGGGTCAGCCCCAGCATTTT
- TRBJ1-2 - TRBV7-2 CASSLDRQGYTF TGTGCCAGCAGCTTAGATCGGCAAGGCTACACCTTC
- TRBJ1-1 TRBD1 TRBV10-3 CAISELGRGKNTEAFF TGTGCCATCAGTGAGTTGGGCAGGGGGAAGAACACTGAAGCTTTCTTT
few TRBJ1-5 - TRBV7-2 CASSLASTGTSQPQHF TGTGCCAGCAGCTTAGCGAGTACAGGGACATCGCAGCCCCAGCATTTT
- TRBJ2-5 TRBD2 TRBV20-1 CSAGARAGGNYNEQYF TGCAGTGCAGGGGCGCGGGCGGGGGGAAATTACAATGAGCAGTACTTC
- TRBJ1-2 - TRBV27 CACSRDRAGSAYGYTF TGTGCCTGCAGCCGCGACCGAGCAGGGTCTGCCTATGGCTACACCTTC
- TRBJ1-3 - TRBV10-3 CAITNGRNSGNTIYF TGTGCCATCACTAACGGACGGAACTCTGGAAACACCATATATTTT
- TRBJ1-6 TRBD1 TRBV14 CASSQVDRGHSPLHF TGTGCCAGCAGCCAAGTTGACAGGGGTCATTCACCCCTCCACTTT
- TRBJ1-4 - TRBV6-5 CASRLEGGEKLFF TGTGCCAGCAGGTTGGAGGGTGGCGAAAAACTGTTTTTT
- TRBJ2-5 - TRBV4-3 CASSQTIGETQYF TGCGCCAGCAGCCAAACAATTGGGGAGACCCAGTACTTC
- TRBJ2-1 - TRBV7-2 CASSPQGNKDNEQFF TGTGCCAGCAGCCCTCAGGGGAACAAAGACAATGAGCAGTTCTTC
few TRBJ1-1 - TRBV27 CASSFSPRQGPVNTEAFF TGTGCCAGCAGTTTTTCCCCTAGGCAGGGCCCCGTGAACACTGAAGCTTTCTTT
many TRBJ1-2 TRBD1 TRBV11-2 CASSLEDRGLRGYGYTF TGTGCCAGCAGCTTAGAGGACAGGGGGCTACGCGGATATGGCTACACCTTC
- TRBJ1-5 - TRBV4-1 CASSQELISGLSNQPQHF TGCGCCAGCAGCCAAGAGCTCATTTCGGGGCTGAGCAATCAGCCCCAGCATTTT
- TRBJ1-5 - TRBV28 CASRSPVPDRPQHF TGTGCCAGCAGGAGCCCTGTCCCCGACCGGCCCCAGCATTTT
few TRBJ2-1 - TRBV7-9 CASSLDSDPRGYNEQFF TGTGCCAGCAGCTTAGACTCTGATCCAAGAGGGTACAATGAGCAGTTCTTC
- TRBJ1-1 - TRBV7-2 CASSPPGVVTEAFF TGTGCCAGCAGCCCTCCCGGGGTGGTAACTGAAGCTTTCTTT
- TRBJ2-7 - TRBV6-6 CASSYPPDLGTYEQYF TGTGCCAGCAGTTACCCCCCGGACCTGGGAACCTACGAGCAGTACTTC
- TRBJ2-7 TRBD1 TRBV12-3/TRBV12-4 CASSLGTGHGQYF TGTGCCAGCAGTTTGGGGACAGGGCACGGGCAGTACTTC
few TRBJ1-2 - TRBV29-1 CSVEGSEAGRSYGYTF TGCAGCGTTGAAGGATCCGAGGCAGGGAGATCCTATGGCTACACCTTC
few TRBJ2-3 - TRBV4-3 CASSLLWGREQRLRDTQYF TGCGCCAGCAGCCTCCTTTGGGGACGGGAACAGAGGTTGAGGGATACGCAGTATTTT
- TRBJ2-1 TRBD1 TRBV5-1 CASSVGTGGNEQFF TGCGCCAGCAGCGTCGGGACAGGGGGGAATGAGCAGTTCTTC